This T cell receptor (beta chain) was captured in a study of blood T cell repertoires in COVID-19 (dated by TCRdb to the early 2020s). About the full investigation: Samples from collaborators originated in the United States, Italy and Spain and spanned both the acute and convalescent phases of COVID-19. The prospective study material was composed of cDNA or gDNA derived from T cells, B-cell-depleted T cells, or PBMCs. The repertoires were made available in a free public database intended to serve as a resource for research on the immune response to SARS-CoV-2. Deeply sampled blood TCRbeta repertoires from subjects exposed to, actively infected with, or recovered from COVID-19 were included in the dataset. Samples were obtained from the ongoing ImmuneRACE study (first 160 participants) and from about 1,300 subjects provided by 6 global collaborators. HLA class I and class II types, where available, came from metadata supplied by the sample provider rather than from assay-based typing. Nearly every sample came with metadata listing a de-identified subject ID, COVID-19 status, age in years and sex.

From a lookup of the germline V gene, CDR1 and CDR2 are SGHAT and FQNNGV. Trimming at the junction amounts to 5 bases on V and 7 bases on J, and the germline ends lie 20 bases apart. From its cysteine to its phenylalanine, the CDR3 spans 15 amino acids. Of all the DNA, just the CDR3 is kept, 45 bases in frame from base 1. Comments on this clone: Its antigen is currently not known. Base quality data are lacking; no much larger clone is found one base away.

TCRbeta CDR3 regions were amplified from genomic DNA by means of the immunoSEQ Assay, a bias-controlled multiplex PCR. Per the authors' processing: The number of nucleated cells in each sample was estimated from the amplification of reference gene primers within the assay. To quantify the absolute abundance of each unique TCRbeta CDR3 rearrangement, sequence reads were collapsed and filtered. Productive Simpson clonality was computed per sample as the square root of Simpson's diversity index over productive rearrangements. In TCRdb, the immuneACCESS table is reduced to in-frame sequences with V and J assigned. These tables do not hold every clone; where another copy was compared, an unresolved V gene accounts for under half, and the others remain unexplained. V and J calls plus clone size are reproduced from that table; the DNA served to infer D and trimming. In this sample the table shows over 65,000 clones, 82% of which occur a single time. Roughly 15% of the sample is held by the ten biggest clonotypes.

Results and caveats for the whole study, not just this receptor: Clinical and demographic metadata were provided uncurated, with the amount varying by source and participant.

The collaborating institutions used their own protocols to collect whole blood in K2EDTA tubes. For TCRbeta analysis, collaborators shipped samples as frozen whole blood, isolated PBMCs, or DNA extracted from either of those sample types. Rearrangement joined TRBV11-2 to TRBJ1-1; a tentative D call is TRBD1 (5 bases match). Specimen: peripheral blood. The TCR comes from a man older than 75 with active COVID-19. The CDR3: CASSPGDWGNDEAFF. The DNA sequence is as follows: TGTGCCAGCAGCCCAGGTGACTGGGGCAATGATGAAGCTTTCTTT.